This T cell receptor beta chain derives from a study of metastatic and nonmetastatic thyroid tumors. At the level of the study: Peripheral blood and tumor or nodule samples from malignant and benign thyroid patients were compared.

This CDR3 region has 16 residues. CDR1 and CDR2 from the germline V gene are MNHEY and SMNVEV (reference sequence). Trimming removed 3 bases from V and 1 base from J, with 16 bases in between. All patients were untreated before thyroid surgery. Original data processing: For papillary thyroid cancer, a distant-metastasis classifier was constructed from CDR3 differences observed across clinicopathological groups. From the PCR reads, TCRdb re-called clones with MiXCR. TCRdb, not the original authors, processed these V and J calls. The repertoire holds 26,000 or so clones, with approximately 16% as singletons.

The TCR was taken from a female donor with papillary thyroid cancer or a benign thyroid nodule (not recorded which). Some clones in this sample may be carry-over from other donors' samples. The chain combines TRBV27 with TRBJ2-7; perhaps D is TRBD1 or TRBD2 (5 bases each). Source material: blood. This CDR3 is CASSFTGGTRSYEQYF. The CDR3 nucleotides are TGTGCCAGCAGTTTCACAGGTGGTACTAGATCCTACGAGCAGTACTTC.